This T cell receptor (beta chain) appears in the sequencing data of a study of blood T cell repertoires in COVID-19 (dated by TCRdb to 2020 to 2021). For the wider study: Collaborator samples came from the United States, Italy and Spain and covered acute and convalescent phases of COVID-19. The prospective study material was composed of cDNA or gDNA derived from T cells, B-cell-depleted T cells, or PBMCs. Deeply sampled blood TCRbeta repertoires from subjects exposed to, actively infected with, or recovered from COVID-19 were included in the dataset. The repertoires were released in a freely available public database meant as a resource for research on the immune response to SARS-CoV-2. Samples came from the ongoing ImmuneRACE study (first 160 participants) plus 1,254 subjects from 6 global collaborators. A de-identified subject ID, COVID-19 status, age in years and sex were almost always included in the sample metadata. Where HLA class I and class II types were available, the types were taken from metadata supplied by the sample provider, not from assay-based typing.

Participants in the prospective study were aged roughly 18 to 100 years, lived in 20 to 25 United States geographic areas, and enrolled through a virtual design. In the prospective study, cohorts were assigned on the basis of participant-reported clinical history obtained from a screening survey and a study questionnaire. In the prospective study, mobile phlebotomists collected whole blood, serum and a nasopharyngeal or oropharyngeal swab from each participant. Prospective study participants could optionally give additional blood draws and questionnaires over an approximately two-month period. Prospective study blood samples were shipped either frozen or at room temperature before DNA extraction. About this clone itself: Its specific antigen is unknown. It has no much larger one-base neighbor in the sample; base qualities were not kept.

TCRbeta CDR3 regions were amplified from genomic DNA using the immunoSEQ Assay, a bias-controlled multiplex PCR. Turning to the authors' computational methods: Nucleated cell counts per sample were estimated from amplification of reference gene primers within the assay. Sequence reads were collapsed and filtered to measure the absolute abundance of every unique TCRbeta CDR3 rearrangement. For each sample, productive Simpson clonality was calculated as the square root of Simpson's diversity index over productive rearrangements. The table was pulled from immuneACCESS by TCRdb, which kept in-frame rearrangements only. Such tables lose some clones; where checked, under half of the loss comes from unresolved V genes, and the rest has no known cause. V, J and clone size reflect that table, while D and trimming were determined from the DNA. Here the sample has 200,000 to 250,000 clones; around 82% occur a single time. Of the sample, approximately 7.4% is held by the ten largest clones.

The CDR3 spans 13 residues, from the cysteine through the phenylalanine. Only the CDR3 portion is preserved as DNA: 39 bases, with reading frame beginning at the first base. V loses 7 bases, J loses 4 bases, and the germline ends lie 13 bases apart. Findings and caveats that apply to the study as a whole: How much clinical and demographic metadata was included differed by source and by participant, and the metadata was provided uncurated.

This chain is built from TRBV12-3 or TRBV12-4 and TRBJ1-1, with the D gene not clear enough to name. Sequenced input: PBMCs or T cells enriched from blood (not recorded which). The clonotype was recovered from a woman between 40 and 55 years old with acute COVID-19. At the DNA level, the sequence is TGTGCCAGCAACGGCGGGTTGGGCACTGAAGCTTTCTTT. Its product reads: CASNGGLGTEAFF.